This T cell receptor beta chain stems from a study of hypomethylating agent response in myelodysplastic syndrome. Overall study context: Patients received azacitidine (most of the 11) or decitabine (3 of 11).

This clone was recorded only once. The analysis used unsorted bulk bone marrow, not T-cell subsets. Clones were sequenced by immunoSEQ multiplex PCR, and TCRdb holds only the in-frame ones, with some missing. The data contain about 6,000 clones, roughly 79% of them singletons. The CDR3 runs 17 residues. Germline trimming cut 4 bases from V and 3 bases from J; bases unmatched to any gene: 10. CDR1 and CDR2 from the germline V gene are SGHRS and YFSETQ. The sequences come from bone marrow, collected before or after starting hypomethylating agent treatment for myelodysplastic syndrome (not recorded which). The clonotype comes from a human donor with myelodysplastic syndrome. This chain connects TRBV5-1 to TRBJ2-1; 10 bases fit TRBD2. CDR3 DNA: TGCGCCAGCAGCCGTATCCCCACTAGCGGGAACTACAATGAGCAGTTCTTC. Protein: CASSRIPTSGNYNEQFF.